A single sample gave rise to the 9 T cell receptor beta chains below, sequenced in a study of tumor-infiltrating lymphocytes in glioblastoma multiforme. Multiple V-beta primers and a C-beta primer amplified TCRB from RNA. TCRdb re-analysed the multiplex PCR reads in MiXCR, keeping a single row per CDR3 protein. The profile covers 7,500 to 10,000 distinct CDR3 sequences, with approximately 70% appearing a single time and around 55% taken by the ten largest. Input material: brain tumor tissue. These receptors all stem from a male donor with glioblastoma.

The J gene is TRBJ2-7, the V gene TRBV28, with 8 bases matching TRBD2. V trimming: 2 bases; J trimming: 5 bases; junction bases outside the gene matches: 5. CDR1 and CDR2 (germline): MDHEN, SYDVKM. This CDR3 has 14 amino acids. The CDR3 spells CASSLTGGKDEQYF. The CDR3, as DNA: TGTGCCAGCAGTTTAACGGGAGGGAAGGACGAGCAGTACTTC.

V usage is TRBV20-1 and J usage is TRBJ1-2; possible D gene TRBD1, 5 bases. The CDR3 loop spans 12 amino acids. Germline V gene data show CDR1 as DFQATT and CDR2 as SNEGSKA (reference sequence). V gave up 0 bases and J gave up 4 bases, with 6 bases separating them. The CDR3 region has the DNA TGCAGTGCTAGAGAGGGGACCTATGGCTACACCTTC. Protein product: CSAREGTYGYTF.

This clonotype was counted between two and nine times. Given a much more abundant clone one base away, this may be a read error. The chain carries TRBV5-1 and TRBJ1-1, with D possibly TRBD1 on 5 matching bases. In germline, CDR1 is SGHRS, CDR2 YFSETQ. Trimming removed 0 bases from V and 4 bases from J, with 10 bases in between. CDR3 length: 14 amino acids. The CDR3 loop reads CASSLGGSSTEAFF. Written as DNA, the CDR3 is TGCGCCAGCAGCTTGGGGGGGAGTAGCACTGAAGCTTTCTTT.

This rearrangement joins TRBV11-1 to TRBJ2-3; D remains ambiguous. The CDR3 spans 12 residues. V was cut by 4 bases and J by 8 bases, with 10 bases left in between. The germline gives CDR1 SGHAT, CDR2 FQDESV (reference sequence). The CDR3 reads CASSSPLSTQYF. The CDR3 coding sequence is TGTGCCAGCAGCTCCCCTCTTAGTACGCAGTATTTT.

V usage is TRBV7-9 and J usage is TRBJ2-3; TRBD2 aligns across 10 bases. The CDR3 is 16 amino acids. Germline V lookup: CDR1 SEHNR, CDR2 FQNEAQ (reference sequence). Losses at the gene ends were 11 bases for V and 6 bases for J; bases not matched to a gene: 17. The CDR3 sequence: CAGTQPQAGGADTQYF. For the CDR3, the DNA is TGTGCCGGCACCCAACCTCAAGCGGGAGGGGCGGATACGCAGTATTTT.

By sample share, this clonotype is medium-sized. CDR3 protein: CSASSQMNTEAFF. The CDR3 nucleotides read TGCAGTGCAAGTTCCCAGATGAACACTGAAGCTTTCTTT. This rearrangement joins TRBV20-1 to TRBJ1-1; no definite D call. With 6 bases removed from V and 0 bases from J, the gap between germline ends came to 11 bases. Germline-derived CDR1 and CDR2 are DFQATT and SNEGSKA (reference sequence). CDR3 length equals 13 residues.

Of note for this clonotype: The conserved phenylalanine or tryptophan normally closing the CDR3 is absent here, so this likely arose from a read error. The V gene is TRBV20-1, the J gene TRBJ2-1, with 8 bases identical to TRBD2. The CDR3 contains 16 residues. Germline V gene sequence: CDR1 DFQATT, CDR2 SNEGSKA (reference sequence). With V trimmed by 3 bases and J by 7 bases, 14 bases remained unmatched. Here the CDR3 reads CSASRPGLAGMNEQFS. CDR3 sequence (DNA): TGCAGTGCTAGTCGACCAGGACTAGCCGGAATGAATGAGCAGTTCTCC.

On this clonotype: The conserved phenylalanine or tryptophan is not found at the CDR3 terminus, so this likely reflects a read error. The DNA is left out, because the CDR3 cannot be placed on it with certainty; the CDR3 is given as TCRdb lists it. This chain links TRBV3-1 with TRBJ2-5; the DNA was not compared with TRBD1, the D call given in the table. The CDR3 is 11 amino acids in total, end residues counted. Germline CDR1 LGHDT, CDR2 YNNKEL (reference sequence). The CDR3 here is CASSQETGEYL.

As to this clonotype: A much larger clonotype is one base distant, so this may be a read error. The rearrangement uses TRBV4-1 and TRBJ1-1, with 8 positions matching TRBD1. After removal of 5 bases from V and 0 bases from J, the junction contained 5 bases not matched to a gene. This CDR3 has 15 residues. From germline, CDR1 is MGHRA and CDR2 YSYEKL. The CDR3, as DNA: TGCGCCAGCAGCAACCCGACAGGGGTGAACACTGAAGCTTTCTTT. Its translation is CASSNPTGVNTEAFF.